This TCR beta chain was documented in a study of T-cell memory formation after mild COVID-19. TCRdb ran MiXCR on the 5' RACE reads and lists one entry per CDR3 protein. The sample yields around 310,000 distinct CDR3 sequences, roughly an eighth seen once. General study points: Clones contracting across day 15 to 85 had a balanced CD4/CD8 profile; later expanding clones leaned CD4+.

Concerning this clonotype: Its antigen is not identified.

The J segment lost 8 bases and the V segment lost 7 bases, leaving 5 bases of the junction unmatched. CDR1 is MNHEY, CDR2 SVGAGI, per germline. The CDR3 consists of 12 residues. The clonotype was recovered from a man aged 18 to 30 who had mild COVID-19 (a few samples of this study predate the infection). Cell type and time point are not known. This rearrangement joins TRBV6-5 to TRBJ2-1; TRBD1 matches at 7 bases. Input material: PBMCs or a T cell subset sorted from them (not recorded which). The CDR3 coding sequence is TGTGCCAGCACCGACAGGGCCGATGAGCAGTTCTTC. Encoded protein: CASTDRADEQFF.